This TCR beta chain stems from a study of blood T cells in healthy people across ages. CDR1 is SGHRS and CDR2 is YFSETQ in the germline V gene. The V and J ends lost 4 bases and 1 base, in that order; junction bases with no gene match: 6. CDR3 length equals 15 residues. Through a sample-barcoded 5' primer and a J-beta primer mix, a second PCR was run for roughly 7 to 12 cycles. TCRdb re-derived calls from the 5' RACE reads in MiXCR, one entry per CDR3 protein. The repertoire consists of roughly 570,000 distinct CDR3 sequences, with 27% occurring once and the leading ten covering about 18%. The TCR sequence derives from a woman in her 70s in good health. The chain couples TRBV5-1 to TRBJ2-5; 8 bases align to TRBD1. What was sequenced was blood. The chain's CDR3 is CASSHNGQGQETQYF. CDR3 nucleotides: TGCGCCAGCAGCCATAATGGACAGGGCCAAGAGACCCAGTACTTC.